These T cell receptor beta chains were read from a single sample in a study of regulatory T cells in long-lasting Graves disease. TCRdb recomputed calls from the multiplex PCR reads with MiXCR, one row per CDR3 protein. The table records 300,000 to 500,000 distinct CDR3 sequences, around 20% of them present only once. Sequencing was performed on peripheral blood mononuclear cells (PBMCs), taken when the disease was refractory, from a patient treated with antithyroid drugs. All receptors come from a female donor with Graves disease. CDR3s include the opening cysteine and the closing phenylalanine or tryptophan. D genes are given only for firm matches. Clone size is not always given. Where it is, it says once, few, many or a class for expanded clones.

TGTGCCAGCAGGGGGGTTCAGGGGGGGTTTTCCTACGAGCAGTACTTC,CASRGVQGGFSYEQYF,-,-,TRBJ2-7,TRBV7-2
TGTGCCAGCAGTACCCAGAACACTGAAGCTTTCTTT,CASSTQNTEAFF,few,-,TRBJ1-1,TRBV6-1
TGTGCCAGCAGCCAACCGGGCTATGGCTACACCTTC,CASSQPGYGYTF,few,-,TRBJ1-2,TRBV6-2/TRBV6-3
TGTGCCAGCCAGAGGGGGACAGTGTCCTACGAGCAGTACTTC,CASQRGTVSYEQYF,many,TRBD1,TRBJ2-7,TRBV6-1
TGTGCCAGCAGTTTCGTCCAGGGGATGGGCACAGATACGCAGTATTTT,CASSFVQGMGTDTQYF,few,-,TRBJ2-3,TRBV28
TGTGCCAGCTCTGTAAGCATGAAGAGGGCCAGCAATCAGCCCCAGCATTTT,CASSVSMKRASNQPQHF,-,-,TRBJ1-5,TRBV18
TGTGCCAGCAGCTCAGAGGGGATACACTCCTACGAGCAGTACTTC,CASSSEGIHSYEQYF,many,-,TRBJ2-7,TRBV7-9
TGTGCCAGCCTTCTGTTGAAGACCCAGTACTTC,CASLLLKTQYF,many,-,TRBJ2-5,TRBV2
TGTGCCAGCAGCTTAGCGCTAGCGGAATCCTACGAGCAGTACTTC,CASSLALAESYEQYF,many,TRBD2,TRBJ2-7,TRBV11-2
TGTGCCAGCAGTTTAGCCTATAATAGGGGAACTGAAGCTTTCTTT,CASSLAYNRGTEAFF,many,-,TRBJ1-1,TRBV27
TGCAGTGCTGTCCGACTAGCGGATAACACCGGGGAGCTGTTTTTT,CSAVRLADNTGELFF,many,TRBD2,TRBJ2-2,TRBV20-1
TGCAGCGCTCTGACAGGGATTAGGAACACTGAAGCTTTCTTT,CSALTGIRNTEAFF,few,TRBD1,TRBJ1-1,TRBV29-1
TGTGCCAGCGGCATAGGGACAGTCAAAGAGACCCAGTACTTC,CASGIGTVKETQYF,few,TRBD1,TRBJ2-5,TRBV5-4
TGTGCCAGCAGTGACGGACACTCCTCTGGAAACACCATATATTTT,CASSDGHSSGNTIYF,few,-,TRBJ1-3,TRBV6-1
TGTGCCAGCAGCGCAACAGGACGGATGAACACTGAAGCTTTCTTT,CASSATGRMNTEAFF,-,-,TRBJ1-1,TRBV9
TGTGCCAGCAGCTTGGTCAGGGAGGCATCACCCCTCCACTTT,CASSLVREASPLHF,many,-,TRBJ1-6,TRBV7-9
TGTGCCTGTCCGGGACAGCAAAACACTGAAGCTTTCTTT,CACPGQQNTEAFF,-,TRBD1,TRBJ1-1,TRBV30
TGTGCCAGCAGTTTACCCGGCACGCAAGAGACCCAGTACTTC,CASSLPGTQETQYF,many,-,TRBJ2-5,TRBV28
TGTGCCAGCTCGAAAGGGGACTACAATGAGCAGTTCTTC,CASSKGDYNEQFF,-,-,TRBJ2-1,TRBV14
TGTGCCAGCAGCTTGGACCTGCCAGATGAGCAGTTCTTC,CASSLDLPDEQFF,few,-,TRBJ2-1,TRBV5-5
TGTGCCAGCAGTCGCCGGACTAGCGGGACGGTCGGAAACATTCAGTACTTC,CASSRRTSGTVGNIQYF,many,TRBD2,TRBJ2-4,TRBV13
TGTGCCAGCAGTTATTCGGGGACAGGAAACGCTAACTATGGCTACACCTTC,CASSYSGTGNANYGYTF,few,TRBD1,TRBJ1-2,TRBV6-9